The next 3 T cell receptor beta chains were all read from a single sample in a study of blood T cell repertoires in COVID-19. The repertoire was sequenced with immunoSEQ multiplex PCR; TCRdb's copy has only in-frame clones and lacks some. The data hold approximately 30,000 clones, with approximately 80% observed a single time. The specimen sequenced was peripheral blood. The receptors derive from a woman aged 60-75 years with acute or convalescent COVID-19.

This chain links TRBV7-9 with TRBJ1-2; D not resolved. The CDR3 loop spans 13 amino acids. Germline lookup yields CDR1 SEHNR and CDR2 FQNEAQ (reference sequence). The V gene lost 2 bases and the J gene lost 4 bases, with 8 bases spanning the gap. The CDR3 loop reads CASSLNSLYGYTF. In DNA form, the CDR3 reads TGTGCCAGCAGCTTAAACAGCCTCTATGGCTACACCTTC. The complete variable domain, with remaining parts taken from reference TRBV7-9 and TRBJ1-2, reads DTGVSQNPRHKITKRGQNVTFRCDPISEHNRLYWYRQTLGQGPEFLTYFQNEAQLEKSRLLSDRFSAERPKGSFSTLEIQRTEQGDSAMYLCASSLNSLYGYTFGSGTRLTVV.

The chain links TRBV15 to TRBJ2-3; possibly TRBD2 for D (5 bases). This CDR3 has 14 amino acids. V was clipped by 2 bases and J by 3 bases, with 9 bases between them. Germline values: CDR1 LNHNV, CDR2 YYDKDF (reference sequence). The CDR3 spells CATSRIGGTDTQYF. The DNA of the CDR3 is TGTGCCACCAGCAGAATTGGAGGTACAGATACGCAGTATTTT.

The chain recombines TRBV18 with TRBJ2-2, with a weak D call TRBD1 (5 bases). Per germline, CDR1 KGHSH and CDR2 LQKENI. The V and J ends lost 3 bases and 5 bases respectively, with 10 bases between them. The CDR3 contains 14 residues. The CDR3 coding sequence is TGTGCCAGCTCACCGGCCAGGGCGACCGGGGAGCTGTTTTTT. This gives the protein CASSPARATGELFF.